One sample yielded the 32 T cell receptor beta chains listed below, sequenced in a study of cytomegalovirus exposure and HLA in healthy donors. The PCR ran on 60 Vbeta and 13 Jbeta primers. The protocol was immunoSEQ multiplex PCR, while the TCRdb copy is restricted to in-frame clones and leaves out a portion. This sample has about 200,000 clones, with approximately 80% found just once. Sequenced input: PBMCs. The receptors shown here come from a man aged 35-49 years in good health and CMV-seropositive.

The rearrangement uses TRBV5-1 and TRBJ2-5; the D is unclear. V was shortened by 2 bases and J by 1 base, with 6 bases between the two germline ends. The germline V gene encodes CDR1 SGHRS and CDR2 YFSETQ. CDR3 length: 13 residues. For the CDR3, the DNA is TGCGCCAGCAGCTTTCATTCCCAAGAGACCCAGTACTTC. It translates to CASSFHSQETQYF.

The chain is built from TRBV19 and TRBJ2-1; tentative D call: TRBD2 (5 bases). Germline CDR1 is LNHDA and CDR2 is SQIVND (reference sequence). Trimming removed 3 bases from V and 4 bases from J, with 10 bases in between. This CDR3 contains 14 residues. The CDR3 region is CASSIRGLYNEQFF. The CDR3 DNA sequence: TGTGCCAGTAGTATTCGAGGACTTTACAATGAGCAGTTCTTC.

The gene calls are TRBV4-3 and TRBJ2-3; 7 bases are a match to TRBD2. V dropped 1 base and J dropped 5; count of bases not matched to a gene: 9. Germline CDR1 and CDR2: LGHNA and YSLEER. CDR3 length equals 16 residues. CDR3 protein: CASSQVGGRAGDTQYF. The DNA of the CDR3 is TGCGCCAGCAGCCAAGTCGGGGGGAGGGCGGGAGATACGCAGTATTTT.

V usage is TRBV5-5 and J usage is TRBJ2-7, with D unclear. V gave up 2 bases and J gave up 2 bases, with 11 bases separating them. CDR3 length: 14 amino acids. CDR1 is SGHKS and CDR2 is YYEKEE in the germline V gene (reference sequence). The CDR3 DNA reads TGTGCCAGCAGCTTACAAGGAGTAGCCTACGAGCAGTACTTC. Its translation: CASSLQGVAYEQYF.

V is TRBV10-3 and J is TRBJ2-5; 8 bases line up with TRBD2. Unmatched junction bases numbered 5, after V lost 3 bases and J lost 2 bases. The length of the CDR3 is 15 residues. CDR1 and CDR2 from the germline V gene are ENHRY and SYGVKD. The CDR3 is CAISDPGGDQETQYF. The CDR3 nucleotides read TGTGCCATCAGTGACCCGGGGGGGGATCAAGAGACCCAGTACTTC.

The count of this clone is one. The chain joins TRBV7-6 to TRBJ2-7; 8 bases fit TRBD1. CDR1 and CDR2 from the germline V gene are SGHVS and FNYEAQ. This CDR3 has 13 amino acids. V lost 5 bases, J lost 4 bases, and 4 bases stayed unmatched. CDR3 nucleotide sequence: TGTGCCAGCAGCAGAGGACAGGGTTACGAGCAGTACTTC. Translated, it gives CASSRGQGYEQYF.

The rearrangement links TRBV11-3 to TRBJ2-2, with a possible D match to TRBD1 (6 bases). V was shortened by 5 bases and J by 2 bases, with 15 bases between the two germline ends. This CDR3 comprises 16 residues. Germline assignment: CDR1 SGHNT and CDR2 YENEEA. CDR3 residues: CASSPQSGDNTGELFF. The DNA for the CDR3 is TGTGCCAGCAGCCCTCAATCAGGGGACAACACCGGGGAGCTGTTTTTT.

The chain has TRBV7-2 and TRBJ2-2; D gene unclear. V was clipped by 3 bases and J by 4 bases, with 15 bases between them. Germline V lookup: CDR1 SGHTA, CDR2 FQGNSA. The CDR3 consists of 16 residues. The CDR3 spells CASSLRLGSPTGELFF. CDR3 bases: TGTGCCAGCAGCTTGAGGCTCGGATCCCCCACCGGGGAGCTGTTTTTT.

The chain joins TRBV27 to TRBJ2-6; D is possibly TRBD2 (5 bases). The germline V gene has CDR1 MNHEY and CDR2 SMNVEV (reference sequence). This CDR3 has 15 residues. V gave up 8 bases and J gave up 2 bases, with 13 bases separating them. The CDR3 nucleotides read TGTGCCAGCCGCCGGGATAGAACTGGGGCCAACGTCCTGACTTTC. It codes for CASRRDRTGANVLTF.

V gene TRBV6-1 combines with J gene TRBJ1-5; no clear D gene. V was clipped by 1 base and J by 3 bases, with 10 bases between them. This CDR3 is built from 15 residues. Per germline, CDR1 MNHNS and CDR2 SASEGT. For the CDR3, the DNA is TGTGCCAGCAGTGAAGGAGGGCCTTACAATCAGCCCCAGCATTTT. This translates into CASSEGGPYNQPQHF.

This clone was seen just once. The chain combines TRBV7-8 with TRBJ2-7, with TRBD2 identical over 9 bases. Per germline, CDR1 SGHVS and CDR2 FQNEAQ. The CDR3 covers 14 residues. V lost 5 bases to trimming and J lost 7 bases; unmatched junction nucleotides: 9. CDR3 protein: CASSHLAGNPEQYF. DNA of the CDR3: TGTGCCAGCAGCCACCTAGCGGGGAACCCTGAGCAGTACTTC.

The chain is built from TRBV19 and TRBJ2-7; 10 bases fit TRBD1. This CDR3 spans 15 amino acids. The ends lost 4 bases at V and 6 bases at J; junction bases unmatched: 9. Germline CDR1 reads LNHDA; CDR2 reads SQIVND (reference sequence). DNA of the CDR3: TGTGCCAGTAGTACCCCGGGACAGGGGACCATCGAGCAGTACTTC. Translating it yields CASSTPGQGTIEQYF.

The CDR3 DNA reads as TGTGCCAGCAGTGAATCTATCTTTACCTACGAGCAGTACTTC. Amino acid sequence: CASSESIFTYEQYF. This chain uses TRBV25-1 with TRBJ2-7; D call uncertain. CDR3 length: 14 amino acids. Trimming left V 1 base short and J 2 bases short, with 9 bases between. The V gene's germline CDR1 is MGHDK and CDR2 SYGVNS.

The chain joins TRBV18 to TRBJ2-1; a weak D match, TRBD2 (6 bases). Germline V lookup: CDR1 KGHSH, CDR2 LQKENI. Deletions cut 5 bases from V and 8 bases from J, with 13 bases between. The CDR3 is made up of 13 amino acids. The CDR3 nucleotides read TGTGCCAGCTCAGACGGACTATTAGATGAGCAGTTCTTC. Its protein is CASSDGLLDEQFF.

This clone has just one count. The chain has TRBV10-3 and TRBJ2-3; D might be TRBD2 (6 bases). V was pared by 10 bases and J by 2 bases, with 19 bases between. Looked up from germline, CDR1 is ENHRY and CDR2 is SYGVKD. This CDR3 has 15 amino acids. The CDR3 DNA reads TGTGCCACCCGCCTCGGGGGTGGTACCACAGATACGCAGTATTTT. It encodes CATRLGGGTTDTQYF.

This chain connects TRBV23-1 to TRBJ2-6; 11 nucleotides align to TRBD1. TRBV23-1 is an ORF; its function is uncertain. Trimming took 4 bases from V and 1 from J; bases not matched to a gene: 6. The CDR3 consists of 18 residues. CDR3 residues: CASSPRTGGKSGANVLTF. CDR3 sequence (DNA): TGCGCCAGCAGTCCGCGGACAGGGGGCAAGTCTGGGGCCAACGTCCTGACTTTC.

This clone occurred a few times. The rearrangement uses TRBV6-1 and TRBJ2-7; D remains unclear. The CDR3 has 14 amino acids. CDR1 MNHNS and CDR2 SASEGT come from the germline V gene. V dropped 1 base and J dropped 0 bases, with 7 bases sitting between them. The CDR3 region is CASSEGVGSYEQYF. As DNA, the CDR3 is TGTGCCAGCAGTGAAGGCGTCGGCTCCTACGAGCAGTACTTC.

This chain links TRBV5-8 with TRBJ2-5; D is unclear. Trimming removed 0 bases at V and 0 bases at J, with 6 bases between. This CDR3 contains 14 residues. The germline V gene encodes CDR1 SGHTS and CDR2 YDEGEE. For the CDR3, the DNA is TGTGCCAGCAGCTTGGGAGAGTACCAAGAGACCCAGTACTTC. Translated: CASSLGEYQETQYF.

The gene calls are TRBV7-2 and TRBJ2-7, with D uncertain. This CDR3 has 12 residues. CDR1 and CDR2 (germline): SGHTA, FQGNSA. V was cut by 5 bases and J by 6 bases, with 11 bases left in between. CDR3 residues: CASSPDIGEQYF. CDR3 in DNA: TGTGCCAGCAGCCCTGACATTGGCGAGCAGTACTTC.

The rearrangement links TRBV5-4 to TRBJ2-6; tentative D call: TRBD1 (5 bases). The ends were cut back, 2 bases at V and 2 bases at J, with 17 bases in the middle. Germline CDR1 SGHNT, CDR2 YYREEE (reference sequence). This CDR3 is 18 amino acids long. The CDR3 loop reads CASSLGTGPITGANVLTF. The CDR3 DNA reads TGTGCCAGCAGCTTAGGCACAGGCCCTATAACTGGGGCCAACGTCCTGACTTTC.

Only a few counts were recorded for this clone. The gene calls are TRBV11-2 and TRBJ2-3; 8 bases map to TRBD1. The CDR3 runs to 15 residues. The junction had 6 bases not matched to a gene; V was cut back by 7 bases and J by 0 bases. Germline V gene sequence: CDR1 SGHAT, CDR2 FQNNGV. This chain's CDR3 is CASTLTGASTDTQYF. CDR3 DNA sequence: TGTGCCAGCACCCTGACAGGGGCAAGCACAGATACGCAGTATTTT.

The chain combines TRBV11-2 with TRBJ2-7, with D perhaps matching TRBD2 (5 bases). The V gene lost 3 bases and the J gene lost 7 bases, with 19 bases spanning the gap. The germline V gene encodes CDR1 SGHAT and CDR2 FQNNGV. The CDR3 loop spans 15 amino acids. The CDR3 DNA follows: TGTGCCAGCAGCTTCCTCACCGGGATCCCGTGGGAGCAGTACTTC. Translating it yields CASSFLTGIPWEQYF.

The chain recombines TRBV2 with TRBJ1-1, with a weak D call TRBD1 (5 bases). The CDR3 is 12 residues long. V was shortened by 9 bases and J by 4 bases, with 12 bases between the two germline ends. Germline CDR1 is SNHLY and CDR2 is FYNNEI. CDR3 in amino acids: CASRGDGTEAFF. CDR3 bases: TGTGCCAGTAGGGGCGACGGCACTGAAGCTTTCTTT.

The CDR3 region has the DNA TGCGCCAGCAGCTTGGGGACAGGGTCGAATGAGCAGTTCTTC. Translation: CASSLGTGSNEQFF. This chain connects TRBV5-1 to TRBJ2-1; the match to TRBD1 covers 8 bases. The CDR3 runs 14 residues. V dropped 0 bases and J dropped 7; count of bases not matched to a gene: 3. Germline values: CDR1 SGHRS, CDR2 YFSETQ.

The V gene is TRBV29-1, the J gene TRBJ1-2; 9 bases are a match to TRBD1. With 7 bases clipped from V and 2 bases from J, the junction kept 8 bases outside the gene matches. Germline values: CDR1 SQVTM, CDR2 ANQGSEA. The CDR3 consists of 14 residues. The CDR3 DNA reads TGCAGCGCCCAAGGACAGGGGACGAACTATGGCTACACCTTC. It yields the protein CSAQGQGTNYGYTF.

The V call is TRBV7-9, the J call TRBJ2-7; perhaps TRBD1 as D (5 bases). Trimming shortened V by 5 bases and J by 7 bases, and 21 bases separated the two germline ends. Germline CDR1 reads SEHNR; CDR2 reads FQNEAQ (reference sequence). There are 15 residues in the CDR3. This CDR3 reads CASSTSGRIRREQYF. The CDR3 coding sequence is TGTGCCAGCAGCACATCAGGGCGAATTCGAAGGGAGCAGTACTTC.

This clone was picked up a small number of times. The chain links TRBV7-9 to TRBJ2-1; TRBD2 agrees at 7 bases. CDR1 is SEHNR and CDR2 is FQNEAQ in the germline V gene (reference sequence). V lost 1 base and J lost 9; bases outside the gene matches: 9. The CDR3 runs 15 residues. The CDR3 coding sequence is TGTGCCAGCAGCTTAGTGGCGGGAGTGGCCGGTGAGCAGTTCTTC. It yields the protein CASSLVAGVAGEQFF.

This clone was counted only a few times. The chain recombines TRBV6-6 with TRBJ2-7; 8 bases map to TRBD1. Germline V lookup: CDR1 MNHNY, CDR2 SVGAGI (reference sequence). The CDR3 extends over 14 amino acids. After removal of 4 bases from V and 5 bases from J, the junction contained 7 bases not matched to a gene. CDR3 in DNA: TGTGCCAGCAGTTCCGACAGGGGCATCGACGAGCAGTACTTC. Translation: CASSSDRGIDEQYF.

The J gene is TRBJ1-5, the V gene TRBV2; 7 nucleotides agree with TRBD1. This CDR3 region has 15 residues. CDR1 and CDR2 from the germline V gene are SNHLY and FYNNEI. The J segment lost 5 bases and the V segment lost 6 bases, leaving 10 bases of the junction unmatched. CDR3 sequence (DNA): TGTGCCAGCAGGACACAGGGGCTGGTGGATCAGCCCCAGCATTTT. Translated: CASRTQGLVDQPQHF.

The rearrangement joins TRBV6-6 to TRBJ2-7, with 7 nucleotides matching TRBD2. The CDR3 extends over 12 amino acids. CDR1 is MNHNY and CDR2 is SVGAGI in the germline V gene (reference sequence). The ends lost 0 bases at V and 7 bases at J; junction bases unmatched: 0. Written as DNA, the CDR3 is TGTGCCAGCAGTTACTCGGGAGGGGAGCAGTACTTC. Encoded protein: CASSYSGGEQYF.

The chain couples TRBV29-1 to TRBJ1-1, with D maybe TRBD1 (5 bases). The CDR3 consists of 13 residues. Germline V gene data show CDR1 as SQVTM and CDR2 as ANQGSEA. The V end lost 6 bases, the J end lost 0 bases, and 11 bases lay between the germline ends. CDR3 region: CSVPWGLNTEAFF. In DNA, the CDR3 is TGCAGCGTGCCCTGGGGCCTGAACACTGAAGCTTTCTTT.

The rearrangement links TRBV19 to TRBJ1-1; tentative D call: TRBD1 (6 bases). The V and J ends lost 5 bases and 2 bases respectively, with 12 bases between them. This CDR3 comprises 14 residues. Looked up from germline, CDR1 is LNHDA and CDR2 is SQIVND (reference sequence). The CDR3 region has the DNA TGTGCCAGTAGTGCTGGACAGTTTAACACTGAAGCTTTCTTT. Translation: CASSAGQFNTEAFF.